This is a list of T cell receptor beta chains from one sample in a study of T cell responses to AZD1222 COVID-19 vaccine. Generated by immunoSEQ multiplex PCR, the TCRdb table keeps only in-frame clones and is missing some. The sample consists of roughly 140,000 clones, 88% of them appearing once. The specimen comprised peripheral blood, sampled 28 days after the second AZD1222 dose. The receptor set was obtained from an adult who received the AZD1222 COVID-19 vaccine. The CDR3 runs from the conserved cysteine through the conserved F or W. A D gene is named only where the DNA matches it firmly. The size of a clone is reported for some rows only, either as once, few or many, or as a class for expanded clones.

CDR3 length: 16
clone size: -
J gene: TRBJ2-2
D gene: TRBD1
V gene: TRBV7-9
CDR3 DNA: TGTGCCAGCAGCTCTGACAGGGGCCCTAACACCGGGGAGCTGTTTTTT
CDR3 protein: CASSSDRGPNTGELFF

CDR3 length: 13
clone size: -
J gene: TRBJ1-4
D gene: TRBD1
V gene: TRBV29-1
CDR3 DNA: TGCAGCGTTTCACAGGGGTCTAATGAAAAACTGTTTTTT
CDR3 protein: CSVSQGSNEKLFF

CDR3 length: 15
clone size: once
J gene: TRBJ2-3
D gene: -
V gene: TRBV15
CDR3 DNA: TGTGCCACCAGCCGACAGATAAGCTTCACAGATACGCAGTATTTT
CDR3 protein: CATSRQISFTDTQYF

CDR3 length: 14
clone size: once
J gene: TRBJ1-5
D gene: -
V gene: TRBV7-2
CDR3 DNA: TGTGCCAGCAGCTTAGGAAACTCCAATCAGCCCCAGCATTTT
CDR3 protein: CASSLGNSNQPQHF

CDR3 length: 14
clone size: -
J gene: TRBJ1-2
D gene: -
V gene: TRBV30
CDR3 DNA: TGTGCCTGGAGTCGCCGGGACACCTTCTATGGCTACACCTTC
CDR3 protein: CAWSRRDTFYGYTF

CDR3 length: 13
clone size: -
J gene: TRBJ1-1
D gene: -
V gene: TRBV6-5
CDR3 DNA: TGTGCCAGCAGTACGACAAGGAACACTGAAGCTTTCTTT
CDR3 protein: CASSTTRNTEAFF

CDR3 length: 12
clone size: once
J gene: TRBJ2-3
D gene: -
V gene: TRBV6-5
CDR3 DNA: TGTGCCAGCAGTTTGTACACAGATACGCAGTATTTT
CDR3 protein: CASSLYTDTQYF

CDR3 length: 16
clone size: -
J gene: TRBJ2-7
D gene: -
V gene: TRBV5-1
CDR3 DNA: TGCGCCAGCAGCTTGGGGGCAGGGGAGCTTTCCTACGAGCAGTACTTC
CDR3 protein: CASSLGAGELSYEQYF

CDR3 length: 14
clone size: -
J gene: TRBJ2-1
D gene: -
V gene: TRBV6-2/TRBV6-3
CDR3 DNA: TGTGCCAGCAGTTGGCCCAGTTTAAGATTTGGGCAGTTCTTC
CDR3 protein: CASSWPSLRFGQFF

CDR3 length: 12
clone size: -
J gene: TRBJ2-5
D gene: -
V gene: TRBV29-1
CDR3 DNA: TGCAGCGTTGGCGGCAGTAGAGAGACCCAGTACTTC
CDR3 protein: CSVGGSRETQYF

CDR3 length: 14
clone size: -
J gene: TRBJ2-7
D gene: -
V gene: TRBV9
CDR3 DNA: TGTGCCAGCAGCGTAGGTGGCCTTATCTACGAGCAGTACTTC
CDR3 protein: CASSVGGLIYEQYF

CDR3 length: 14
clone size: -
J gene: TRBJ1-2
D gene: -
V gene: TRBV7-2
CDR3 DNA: TGTGCCAGCAGCTTAGCTCGGGGGGGGCACGGCTACACCTTC
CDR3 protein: CASSLARGGHGYTF

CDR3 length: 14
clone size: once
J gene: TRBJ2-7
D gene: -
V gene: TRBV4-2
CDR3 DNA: TGTGCCAGCAGCCAAGGGACTTCCAGCCACGAGCAGTACTTC
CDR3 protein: CASSQGTSSHEQYF

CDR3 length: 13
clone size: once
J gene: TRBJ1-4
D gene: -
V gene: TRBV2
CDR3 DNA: TGTGCCAGCCTCGATACGGCTAATGAAAAACTGTTTTTT
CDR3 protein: CASLDTANEKLFF

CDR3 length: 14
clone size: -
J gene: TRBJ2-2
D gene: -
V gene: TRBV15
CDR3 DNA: TGTGCCACCAGCGGGCAGGGGAACACCGGGGAGCTGTTTTTT
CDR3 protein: CATSGQGNTGELFF

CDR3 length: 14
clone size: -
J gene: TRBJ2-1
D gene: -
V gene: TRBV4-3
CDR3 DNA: TGCGCCAGCAGCCGAGGGGCAGTATACAATGAGCAGTTCTTC
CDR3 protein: CASSRGAVYNEQFF

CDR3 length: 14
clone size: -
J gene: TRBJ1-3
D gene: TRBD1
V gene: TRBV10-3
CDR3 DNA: TGTGCCATCAGTGAGGACAGGGTCGGAAACACCATATATTTT
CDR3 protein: CAISEDRVGNTIYF

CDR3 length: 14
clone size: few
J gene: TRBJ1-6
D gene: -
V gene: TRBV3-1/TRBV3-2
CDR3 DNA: TGTGCCAGCAGCCAAGGAGTGCTGGATTCACCCCTCCACTTT
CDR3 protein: CASSQGVLDSPLHF

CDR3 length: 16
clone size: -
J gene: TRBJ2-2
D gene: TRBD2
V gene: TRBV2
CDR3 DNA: TGTGCCAGCAGGGGACTAGCGGAGACGGGTTTTGGGGAGCTGTTTTTT
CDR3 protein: CASRGLAETGFGELFF

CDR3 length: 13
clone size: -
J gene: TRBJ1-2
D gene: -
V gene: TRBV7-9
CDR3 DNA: TGTGCCGTTGATTTGGGAATCCACTATGGCTACACCTTC
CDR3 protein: CAVDLGIHYGYTF

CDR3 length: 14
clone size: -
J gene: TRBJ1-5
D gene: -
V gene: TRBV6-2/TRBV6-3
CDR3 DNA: TGTGCCAGCAGTTACCCCGGGGGGGGTCAGCCCCAGCATTTT
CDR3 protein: CASSYPGGGQPQHF

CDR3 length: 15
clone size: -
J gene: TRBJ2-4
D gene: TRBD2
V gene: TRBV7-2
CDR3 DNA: TGTGCCAGCAGCCCACACGGGGGGGAGGACAACATTCAGTACTTC
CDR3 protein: CASSPHGGEDNIQYF

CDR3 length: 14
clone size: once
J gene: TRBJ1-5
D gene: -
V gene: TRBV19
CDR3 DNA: TGTGCCAGTAGTATCGGGGGCAAGAATCAGCCCCAGCATTTT
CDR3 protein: CASSIGGKNQPQHF

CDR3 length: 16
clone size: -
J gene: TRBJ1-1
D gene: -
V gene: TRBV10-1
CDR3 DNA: TGCGCCAGCCCGCTTGGGAACTTTTCGTGGTACACTGAAGCTTTCTTT
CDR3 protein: CASPLGNFSWYTEAFF

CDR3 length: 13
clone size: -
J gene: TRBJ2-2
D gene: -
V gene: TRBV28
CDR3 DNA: TGTGCCACCCCGGGCAGCAACACCGGGGAGCTGTTTTTT
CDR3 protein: CATPGSNTGELFF

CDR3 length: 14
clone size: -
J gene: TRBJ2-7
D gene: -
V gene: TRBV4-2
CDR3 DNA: TGTGCCAGCAGCCAAGGCGGGGCCGGAGTCGAGCAGTACTTC
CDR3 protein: CASSQGGAGVEQYF

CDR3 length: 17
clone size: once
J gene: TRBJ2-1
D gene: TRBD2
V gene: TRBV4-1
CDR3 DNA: TGCGCCAGCAGCCAAGAGTTTGGGAGGGTTTCCTACAATGAGCAGTTCTTC
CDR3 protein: CASSQEFGRVSYNEQFF

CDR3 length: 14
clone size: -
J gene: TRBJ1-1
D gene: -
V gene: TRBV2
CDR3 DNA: TGTGCCAGCAGTGGGTCGGCAGGGAGGGCTGAAGCTTTCTTT
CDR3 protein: CASSGSAGRAEAFF

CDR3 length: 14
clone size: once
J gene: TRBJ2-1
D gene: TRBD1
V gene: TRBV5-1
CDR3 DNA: TGCGCCAGCGCCCGGGACAGGGAGTATAGTGAGCAGTTCTTC
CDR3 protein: CASARDREYSEQFF

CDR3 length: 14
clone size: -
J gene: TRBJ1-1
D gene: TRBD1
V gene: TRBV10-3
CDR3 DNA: TGTGCCATCGGAGACAGGGGTACGGCCACTGAAGCTTTCTTT
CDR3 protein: CAIGDRGTATEAFF

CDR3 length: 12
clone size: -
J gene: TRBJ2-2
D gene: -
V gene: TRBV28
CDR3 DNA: TGTTCAACCAGGGATAACACCGGGGAGCTGTTTTTT
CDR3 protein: CSTRDNTGELFF

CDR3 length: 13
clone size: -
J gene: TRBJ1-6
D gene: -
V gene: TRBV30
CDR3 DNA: TGTGCCTGGAGTGTAGACGGCATAACACCCCTCCACTTT
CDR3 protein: CAWSVDGITPLHF

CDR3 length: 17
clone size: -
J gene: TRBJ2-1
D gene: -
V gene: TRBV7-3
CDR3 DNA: TGTGCCAGCAGCTTAACCACTAAGCTGGGGGGGCTCAATGAGCAGTTCTTC
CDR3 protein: CASSLTTKLGGLNEQFF

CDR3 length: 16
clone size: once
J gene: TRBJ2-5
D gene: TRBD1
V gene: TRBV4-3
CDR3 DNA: TGCGCCAGCAGCCAAGGAGCGCAGGGGGACGGAGAGACCCAGTACTTC
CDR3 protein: CASSQGAQGDGETQYF

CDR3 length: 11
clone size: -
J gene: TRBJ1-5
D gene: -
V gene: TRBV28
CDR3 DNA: TGTGCCAGCAGTGTGACGAGACCCCAGCATTTT
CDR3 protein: CASSVTRPQHF

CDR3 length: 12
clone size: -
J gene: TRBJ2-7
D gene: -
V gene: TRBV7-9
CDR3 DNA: TGTGCCAGCAGCTTGGGCTCCTACGAGCAGTACTTC
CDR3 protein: CASSLGSYEQYF

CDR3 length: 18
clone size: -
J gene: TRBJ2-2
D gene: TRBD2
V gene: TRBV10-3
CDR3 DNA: TGTGCAATCAGAGGACTAGCGGGAGGGCCGACGAACACCGGGGAGCTGTTTTTT
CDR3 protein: CAIRGLAGGPTNTGELFF

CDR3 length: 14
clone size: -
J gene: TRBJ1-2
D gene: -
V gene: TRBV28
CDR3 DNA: TGTGCCAGCAGTTTAGGCACGACCGCCTATGGCTACACCTTC
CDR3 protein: CASSLGTTAYGYTF

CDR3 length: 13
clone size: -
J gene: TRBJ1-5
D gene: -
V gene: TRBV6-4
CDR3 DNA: TGTGCCAGCAGTGCCGAACTCAATCAGCCCCAGCATTTT
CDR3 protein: CASSAELNQPQHF

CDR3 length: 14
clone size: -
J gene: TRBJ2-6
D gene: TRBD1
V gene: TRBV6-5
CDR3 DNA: TGTGCCAGCAACAGGGGCTCTGGGGCCAACGTCCTGACTTTC
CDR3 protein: CASNRGSGANVLTF

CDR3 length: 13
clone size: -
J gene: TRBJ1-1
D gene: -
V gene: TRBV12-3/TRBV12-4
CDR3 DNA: TGTGCCAGCCTATGGGGTGGCAACACTGAAGCTTTCTTT
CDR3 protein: CASLWGGNTEAFF

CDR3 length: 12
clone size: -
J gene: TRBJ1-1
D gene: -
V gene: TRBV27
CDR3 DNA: TGTGCCAGCAGTCCTCGATACGGTGAAGCTTTCTTT
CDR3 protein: CASSPRYGEAFF

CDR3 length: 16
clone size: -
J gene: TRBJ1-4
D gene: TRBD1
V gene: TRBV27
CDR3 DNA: TGTGCCAGCAAGTTCAGGGGGGGAAGGACTAATGAAAAACTGTTTTTT
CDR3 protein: CASKFRGGRTNEKLFF

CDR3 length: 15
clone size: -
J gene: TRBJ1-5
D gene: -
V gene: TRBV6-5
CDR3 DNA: TGTGCCAGCAGTTACTCGGGGCAGCACAATCAGCCCCAGCATTTT
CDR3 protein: CASSYSGQHNQPQHF